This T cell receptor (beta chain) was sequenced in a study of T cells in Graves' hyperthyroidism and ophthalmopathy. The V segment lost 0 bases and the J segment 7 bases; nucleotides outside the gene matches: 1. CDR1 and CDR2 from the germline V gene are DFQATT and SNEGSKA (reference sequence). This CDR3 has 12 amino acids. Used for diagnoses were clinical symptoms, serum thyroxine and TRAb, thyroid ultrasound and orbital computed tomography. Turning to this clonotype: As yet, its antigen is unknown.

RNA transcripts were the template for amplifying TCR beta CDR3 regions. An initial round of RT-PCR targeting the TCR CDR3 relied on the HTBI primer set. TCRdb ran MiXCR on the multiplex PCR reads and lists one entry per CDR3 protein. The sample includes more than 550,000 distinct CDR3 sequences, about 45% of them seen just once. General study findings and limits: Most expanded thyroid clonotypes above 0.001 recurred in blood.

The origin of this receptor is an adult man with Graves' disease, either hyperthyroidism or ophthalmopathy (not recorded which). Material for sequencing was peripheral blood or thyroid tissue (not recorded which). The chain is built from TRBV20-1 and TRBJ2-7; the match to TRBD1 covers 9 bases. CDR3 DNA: TGCAGTGCTAGAGAAGGGACAGGGGAGCAGTACTTC. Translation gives CSAREGTGEQYF.